The rows below give T cell receptor beta chains drawn from one sample of a study of neurological immune-mediated disorders. One entry per CDR3 protein results from TCRdb running MiXCR on the 5' RACE reads. Of tens of thousands of distinct CDR3 sequences in the sample, approximately 9.2% were seen once. What was sequenced was PBMCs. Receptors originate from a woman in her 40s in good health. Both conserved end residues are part of each CDR3. D genes are given only for firm matches. Expanded clones are given a class, and other clones once, few, many or no size at all.

size	V	J	D	DNA	CDR3
many	TRBV5-1	TRBJ2-5	.	TGCGCCAGCAGGGTAGCGGCGTGGGGAGAGACCCAGTACTTC	CASRVAAWGETQYF
many	TRBV5-1	TRBJ2-3	.	TGCGCCAGCAGCTTTGGGCAGAGCACAGATACGCAGTATTTT	CASSFGQSTDTQYF
many	TRBV12-3/TRBV12-4	TRBJ1-3	.	TGTGCCAGCAGTCGGACGTCAAGCTCTGGAAACACCATATATTTT	CASSRTSSSGNTIYF
many	TRBV12-3/TRBV12-4	TRBJ2-7	TRBD2	TGTGCCAGCAGTTTCTTTCGCGCGGGAGGGCCCCACGAGCAGTACTTC	CASSFFRAGGPHEQYF
few	TRBV5-1	TRBJ2-3	TRBD1	TGCGCCAGCAGCTACCAGGGGGCAGATACGCAGTATTTT	CASSYQGADTQYF
many	TRBV10-3	TRBJ2-5	.	TGTGCCATCAGTGCGGGCGGCCATTCCCAAGAGACCCAGTACTTC	CAISAGGHSQETQYF
many	TRBV9	TRBJ1-3	.	TGTGCCAGCAGCGCTCTGGACGCGAGCTCTGGAAACACCATATATTTT	CASSALDASSGNTIYF
many	TRBV4-3	TRBJ2-5	.	TGCGCCAGCAGCCAACGAGTCCTCGAGACCCAGTACTTC	CASSQRVLETQYF
many	TRBV5-1	TRBJ2-2	TRBD1	TGCGCCAGCAGCTTGGTAGGACAGGGCTACACCGGGGAGCTGTTTTTT	CASSLVGQGYTGELFF
few	TRBV5-1	TRBJ2-3	TRBD2	TGCGCCAGCAGCTTTGGCGGGAGTTCCACAGATACGCAGTATTTT	CASSFGGSSTDTQYF
many	TRBV7-2	TRBJ2-7	.	TGTGCCAGCAGAACACAGGCCATTTCCTACGAGCAGTACTTC	CASRTQAISYEQYF
many	TRBV6-5	TRBJ1-2	TRBD1	TGTGCCAGCAGTACCTCCGGGACAGGAGACTATGGCTACACCTTC	CASSTSGTGDYGYTF
many	TRBV5-1	TRBJ1-2	TRBD1	TGCGCCAGCAGTAAGGAGGGGGCGAATGGCTACACCTTC	CASSKEGANGYTF
many	TRBV12-3/TRBV12-4	TRBJ2-5	TRBD1	TGTGCCAGCAGCAGGGGGATCAATCAAGAGACCCAGTACTTC	CASSRGINQETQYF
many	TRBV18	TRBJ1-2	.	TGTGCCAGCTCACCACAGGGGGATGGCGGCTACACCTTC	CASSPQGDGGYTF
many	TRBV7-8	TRBJ1-2	TRBD1	TGTGCCAGCAGCTTAGCAGGGGGCGCTGACGGCTACACCTTC	CASSLAGGADGYTF
.	TRBV18	TRBJ2-3	TRBD1	TGTGCCAGCTCACCGGGACAGGGGGAAACAGATACGCAGTATTTT	CASSPGQGETDTQYF
many	TRBV5-1	TRBJ2-5	TRBD2	TGCGCCAGCAGCGTCCTAGCGGGAGGGGGAGAGACCCAGTACTTC	CASSVLAGGGETQYF
many	TRBV7-9	TRBJ1-2	.	TGTGCCAGCAACCCTAGTAGGGCAACTAACTATGGCTACACCTTC	CASNPSRATNYGYTF
many	TRBV3-1	TRBJ2-3	TRBD2	TGTGCCAGCAGCCGACTAGCGGGAGGGCCTCTCGATACGCAGTATTTT	CASSRLAGGPLDTQYF
many	TRBV6-5	TRBJ2-7	.	TGTGCCAGCAGTTACCTGGACAGCCGCTCCTACGAGCAGTACTTC	CASSYLDSRSYEQYF
many	TRBV29-1	TRBJ2-1	.	TGCAGCGTCCCCGGGCAGGGGAAGGGTCCGAACAATGAGCAGTTCTTC	CSVPGQGKGPNNEQFF
many	TRBV6-4	TRBJ1-4	TRBD1	TGTGCCAGCAGTCCTCGACAGGGCCCTAATGAAAAACTGTTTTTT	CASSPRQGPNEKLFF
many	TRBV30	TRBJ1-4	.	TGTGCCTGGAGTGACCGTATCGGTGAAAAACTGTTTTTT	CAWSDRIGEKLFF
many	TRBV12-3/TRBV12-4	TRBJ2-3	.	TGTGCCAGCAGTTTAATCGTAGCAGATACGCAGTATTTT	CASSLIVADTQYF
few	TRBV30	TRBJ1-2	.	TGTGCCTGGAGAGCCCGTCGGGGCTACACCTTC	CAWRARRGYTF
many	TRBV7-9	TRBJ2-5	.	TGTGCCAGCAGCTTACTCGGTCGGGGGCAAGAGACCCAGTACTTC	CASSLLGRGQETQYF
many	TRBV12-3/TRBV12-4	TRBJ1-1	.	TGTGCCAGCAGTTTGCGGGGCAGGAACACTGAAGCTTTCTTT	CASSLRGRNTEAFF
few	TRBV2	TRBJ2-5	TRBD2	TGTGCCAGCAGTGAAGCGCGGGGGGACCTGGAGACCCAGTACTTC	CASSEARGDLETQYF
many	TRBV9	TRBJ2-3	TRBD1	TGTGCCAGCAGCGTAGAGGGGACAGGTTCCTCTAGCACAGATACGCAGTATTTT	CASSVEGTGSSSTDTQYF